Presented here are 22 T cell receptor beta chains from one specimen sequenced in a study of T-cell reconstitution after alpha-beta-depleted transplantation in children. Unique molecular identifiers were incorporated during preparation of the TCRbeta library. TCRdb independently ran MiXCR on the PCR reads; one entry per CDR3 protein. The profile shows hundreds of thousands of distinct CDR3 sequences, around 16% of them singletons. This sample comprised PBMCs, mostly from graft donor cells, obtained 360 days after TCRalphabeta/CD19-depleted stem cell transplant. These receptors came from a boy in the first two years of life who had a stem cell transplant for Wiskott-Aldrich syndrome, so the T cells may come from the graft donor.

This clonotype was picked up a small number of times. The CDR3 is CASSANTKPYEQYF. CDR3 nucleotide sequence: TGTGCCAGCAGCGCAAACACTAAGCCCTACGAGCAGTACTTC. This sequence joins TRBV7-2 and TRBJ2-7; no clear D gene. The CDR3 consists of 14 residues. Germline loops: CDR1 SGHTA, CDR2 FQGNSA. Trimming left V 5 bases short and J 2 bases short, with 13 bases between.

This clonotype was seen at least ten times. The rearrangement joins TRBV12-3 or TRBV12-4 to TRBJ2-3; D is perhaps TRBD2 (7 bases). V was shortened by 5 bases and J by 5 bases, with 23 bases between the two germline ends. CDR3 size: 17 residues. The CDR3, as DNA: TGTGCCAGCAGTCCCTTAGCCTGGGGGGGGCGGGGAGATACGCAGTATTTT. It translates to CASSPLAWGGRGDTQYF.

The chain is built from TRBV24-1 and TRBJ2-1; 13 bases are shared with TRBD2. Germline-derived CDR1 and CDR2 are KGHDR and SFDVKD. The CDR3 runs to 17 residues. Trimming took 5 bases from V and 7 from J; bases not matched to a gene: 10. The CDR3 here is CATSAPGLAGVWNEQFF. The CDR3 nucleotides are TGTGCCACCAGTGCCCCCGGACTAGCGGGAGTTTGGAATGAGCAGTTCTTC.

The chain couples TRBV5-4 to TRBJ1-6; D not certain. The V end was cut by 5 bases, the J end by 5 bases, with 11 bases between. The CDR3 consists of 14 residues. Germline CDR1 reads SGHNT; CDR2 reads YYREEE (reference sequence). The CDR3 loop is CASRPGFHNSPLHF. In DNA, the CDR3 is TGTGCCAGCAGGCCCGGGTTCCATAATTCACCCCTCCACTTT.

The gene calls are TRBV7-2 and TRBJ2-1; the match to TRBD2 covers 11 bases. Germline V gives CDR1 SGHTA, CDR2 FQGNSA. With V trimmed by 3 bases and J by 3 bases, 4 bases remained unmatched. This CDR3 region has 16 residues. This CDR3 reads CASSFAGTSGYNEQFF. The DNA for the CDR3 is TGTGCCAGCAGCTTTGCCGGGACTAGCGGCTACAATGAGCAGTTCTTC.

This chain uses TRBV25-1 with TRBJ2-5; D is unclear. V lost 1 base and J 5 bases, leaving 11 bases between the germline ends. The CDR3 runs 14 residues. Germline assignment: CDR1 MGHDK and CDR2 SYGVNS. The CDR3: CASSELREVETQYF. The DNA of the CDR3 is TGTGCCAGCAGTGAATTGAGAGAAGTTGAGACCCAGTACTTC.

The V and J genes are TRBV12-3 or TRBV12-4 and TRBJ2-1; 7 bases agree with TRBD1. Trimming removed 3 bases from V and 5 bases from J; junction bases left unmatched: 7. The CDR3 consists of 15 residues. CDR3 region: CASSFWGTDHNEQFF. The CDR3 DNA reads as TGTGCCAGCAGTTTCTGGGGGACAGACCACAATGAGCAGTTCTTC.

The chain couples TRBV12-3 or TRBV12-4 to TRBJ2-5; D not certain. V was clipped by 3 bases and J by 5 bases, with 10 bases between them. This CDR3 has 13 amino acids. CDR3 nucleotides: TGTGCCAGCAGTTTTCCCTTAGTGGAGACCCAGTACTTC. Translation gives CASSFPLVETQYF.

This clonotype was seen ten or more times. The chain carries TRBV7-6 and TRBJ2-3; 7 bases match TRBD2. Germline CDR1 is SGHVS and CDR2 is FNYEAQ. The trim removed 4 bases at V and 0 bases at J, leaving 4 bases unmatched. The length of the CDR3 is 15 residues. CDR3 coding DNA: TGTGCCAGCAGCTCTCTCGGGGGGAGCACAGATACGCAGTATTTT. It is translated as CASSSLGGSTDTQYF.

The chain is built from TRBV6-5 and TRBJ2-5, with D perhaps matching TRBD2 (5 bases). Germline CDR1 reads MNHEY; CDR2 reads SVGAGI. The CDR3 has 13 amino acids. Deletions cut 1 base from V and 5 bases from J, with 8 bases between. The CDR3 is CASSYLRRETQYF. DNA of the CDR3: TGTGCCAGCAGTTACTTGCGGAGGGAGACCCAGTACTTC.

The rearrangement links TRBV2 to TRBJ1-6; TRBD1 is a possible D gene (6 bases). The V gene lost 7 bases and the J gene lost 8 bases, with 21 bases spanning the gap. CDR3 length equals 16 residues. Looked up from germline, CDR1 is SNHLY and CDR2 is FYNNEI. The CDR3 nucleotides are TGTGCCAGCAAGTATCTGGGGCAGGGGAGGGATTCACCCCTCCACTTT. Its protein product is CASKYLGQGRDSPLHF.

This clonotype was recorded a few times. The J gene is TRBJ1-4, the V gene TRBV10-3; D unresolved. The CDR3 covers 14 residues. V was cut by 0 bases and J by 6 bases, with 8 bases left in between. Germline V CDR1 and CDR2: ENHRY, SYGVKD. CDR3 in amino acids: CAISESNSDEKLFF. CDR3 DNA sequence: TGTGCCATCAGTGAGTCGAACTCGGATGAAAAACTGTTTTTT.

This clonotype was found a few times. This sequence joins TRBV3-1 and TRBJ2-1, with D maybe TRBD1 (5 bases). CDR3 length equals 17 residues. Deletions cut 4 bases from V and 5 bases from J, with 21 bases between. Germline V gives CDR1 LGHDT, CDR2 YNNKEL (reference sequence). This CDR3 reads CASSPRWATEVDNEQFF. The CDR3 coding sequence is TGTGCCAGCAGCCCAAGATGGGCGACAGAGGTGGACAATGAGCAGTTCTTC.

This clonotype was picked up a small number of times. The chain carries TRBV12-3 or TRBV12-4 and TRBJ2-2, with D possibly TRBD2 on 5 matching bases. Deletions cut 4 bases from V and 4 bases from J, with 10 bases between. The length of the CDR3 is 14 residues. The CDR3 sequence is CASSYGLPTGELFF. The CDR3 nucleotides read TGTGCCAGCAGTTACGGACTGCCCACCGGGGAGCTGTTTTTT.

Only a few counts were recorded for this clonotype. The chain links TRBV5-5 to TRBJ2-3; D is undetermined. The CDR3 contains 16 residues. Germline V gives CDR1 SGHKS, CDR2 YYEKEE (reference sequence). V gave up 1 base and J gave up 0 bases, with 12 bases separating them. CDR3 nucleotides: TGTGCCAGCAGCTTGTACCTGGGATCTAGCACAGATACGCAGTATTTT. This encodes CASSLYLGSSTDTQYF.

Ten or more counts support this clonotype. The rearrangement joins TRBV5-1 to TRBJ2-2, with D unclear. V gave up 2 bases and J gave up 0 bases, with 5 bases separating them. This CDR3 is 14 amino acids long. Per germline, CDR1 SGHRS and CDR2 YFSETQ. The CDR3 is CASSFPANTGELFF. CDR3 sequence (DNA): TGCGCCAGCAGCTTTCCAGCGAACACCGGGGAGCTGTTTTTT.

The V gene is TRBV27, the J gene TRBJ2-7, with D unresolved. The germline V gene has CDR1 MNHEY and CDR2 SMNVEV (reference sequence). Trimming took 11 bases from V and 7 from J, leaving 18 bases between them. The CDR3 runs 12 residues. The CDR3 region is CAAGRSLREQYF. In nucleotides, the CDR3 is TGTGCCGCTGGACGGAGCCTTAGGGAGCAGTACTTC.

The V and J genes are TRBV6-1 and TRBJ2-7, with TRBD1 identical over 7 bases. This CDR3 has 17 amino acids. CDR1 is MNHNS and CDR2 is SASEGT in the germline V gene. After removal of 5 bases from V and 1 base from J, the junction contained 14 bases not matched to a gene. This CDR3 is CASSLTPGTARSYEQYF. CDR3 bases: TGTGCCAGCAGTCTTACCCCCGGGACAGCAAGATCCTACGAGCAGTACTTC.

This clonotype counts as medium-sized. The chain carries TRBV2 and TRBJ2-1; 10 bases fit TRBD2. CDR3 length: 16 residues. The germline gives CDR1 SNHLY, CDR2 FYNNEI. The junction had 5 bases not matched to a gene; V was cut back by 2 bases and J by 4 bases. The CDR3, as DNA: TGTGCCAGCAGTGAACGCCCGGGACTAGCGTACAATGAGCAGTTCTTC. Its protein is CASSERPGLAYNEQFF. The full variable domain, with the rest looked up from reference TRBV2 and TRBJ2-1, is EPEVTQTPSHQVTQMGQEVILRCVPISNHLYFYWYRQILGQKVEFLVSFYNNEISEKSEIFDDQFSVERPDGSNFTLKIRSTKLEDSAMYFCASSERPGLAYNEQFFGPGTRLTVL.

This clonotype was observed a few times. CDR3 sequence reads: CASSSRLAPKAGELFF. CDR3 bases: TGTGCCAGCAGTTCTAGACTAGCCCCTAAGGCCGGGGAGCTGTTTTTT. The V and J genes are TRBV7-7 and TRBJ2-2; 7 bases match TRBD2. The V gene end was trimmed by 6 bases and the J gene end by 6 bases; junction bases not matched to a gene: 13. The CDR3 is 16 residues long. The germline V gene has CDR1 SSHAT and CDR2 FNYEAQ (reference sequence).

The sample holds a few counts of this clonotype. J is TRBJ2-1 and V is TRBV7-6; D is ambiguous. The CDR3 is made up of 15 amino acids. The germline V gene has CDR1 SGHVS and CDR2 FNYEAQ. The germline V and J ends were trimmed by 0 bases and 11 bases, with 17 bases remaining between them. The CDR3 reads CASSLADHLYPKQFF. The CDR3 nucleotides read TGTGCCAGCAGCTTAGCCGATCACCTCTACCCGAAGCAGTTCTTC.

The DNA of the CDR3 is TGCGCCAGCAGCTTGGAGTGGACTAGCGCCACCACAGATACGCAGTATTTT. It yields the protein CASSLEWTSATTDTQYF. The chain links TRBV5-1 to TRBJ2-3; 9 bases fit TRBD2. Trimming took 0 bases from V and 2 from J; bases not matched to a gene: 7. CDR3 length: 17 residues. The germline V gene encodes CDR1 SGHRS and CDR2 YFSETQ.